This entry lists 23 T cell receptor beta chains sequenced from one sample in a study of patients and donors after allogeneic stem cell transplantation (dated by TCRdb to the early 2020s). Libraries were made using RT-PCR. The sequencing machine was a NextSeq 550. The public reads were quality trimmed at Q25 with fastp and then assembled into clones with MiXCR by TCRdb, keeping productive beta chains. Merged by CDR3 protein, the rows form single entries marked with the most common genes and DNA. Counted in this sample were some 92,000 distinct CDR3 sequences; about 48% of them appeared once. The ten largest clones take up 60% to 75% of the sample. Sequenced input: blood, either unsorted or a sorted T cell fraction (not recorded which). All receptors derive from a human donor who was either an allogeneic HSCT recipient or a stem cell or donor lymphocyte infusion donor (not recorded which). It is not recorded whose cells these are; they may come from a transplant donor.

In regard to this clonotype: At one of its ends the junction is not consistent with the germline gene, which may arise from a read error. The chain couples TRBV28 to TRBJ2-2, with D hard to call. The CDR3 has 14 amino acids. Per the germline V gene, CDR1 is MDHEN and CDR2 is SYDVKM. CDR3 sequence reads: CASSLLGNTGELFF. As DNA, the CDR3 is TGCGCCAGCAGTTTATTAGGGAACACCGGGGAGCTGTTTTTT.

The rearrangement joins TRBV9 to TRBJ2-2; the D is unclear. CDR3 length equals 15 residues. The V end lost 5 bases, the J end lost 6 bases, and 17 bases lay between the germline ends. Germline CDR1 reads SGDLS; CDR2 reads YYNGEE. CDR3 protein: CASSDLSTGAGELFF. In nucleotides, the CDR3 is TGTGCCAGCAGTGACCTTTCCACCGGCGCCGGGGAGCTGTTTTTT.

The chain joins TRBV12-3 or TRBV12-4 to TRBJ1-1, with TRBD1 matching 8 bases. CDR3 length equals 15 residues. V was clipped by 7 bases and J by 5 bases; unmatched bases: 12. The DNA of the CDR3 is TGTGCCAGCAAGGCCGTGACAGGGGTACGGACTGAAGCTTTCTTT. Protein product: CASKAVTGVRTEAFF.

This clonotype was counted a few times. The chain carries TRBV10-3 and TRBJ1-3; the D is unclear. CDR1 is ENHRY, CDR2 SYGVKD, per germline. The ends were cut back, 4 bases at V and 0 bases at J, with 7 bases in the middle. The CDR3 has 14 amino acids. Written as DNA, the CDR3 is TGTGCCATCAGTGCTGGGTTCTCTGGAAACACCATATATTTT. This encodes CAISAGFSGNTIYF.

This clonotype has a single count. This sequence joins TRBV7-9 and TRBJ1-4; unclear D gene. Trimming shortened V by 6 bases and J by 15 bases, and 14 bases separated the two germline ends. The CDR3 is made up of 11 amino acids. Looked up from germline, CDR1 is SEHNR and CDR2 is FQNEAQ (reference sequence). Here the CDR3 reads CASSPGRQVFF. The CDR3 bases are TGTGCCAGCAGTCCCGGGCGGCAGGTGTTTTTT.

The table lists this clonotype with a few counts. V usage is TRBV19 and J usage is TRBJ1-1; D is unresolved. The CDR3 is made up of 15 amino acids. Germline CDR1 and CDR2: LNHDA and SQIVND (reference sequence). V lost 7 bases and J lost 0, with 15 bases in between. CDR3 amino acids: CASTNVGRLNTEAFF. The CDR3 DNA is TGTGCCAGTACAAATGTGGGCCGTTTGAACACTGAAGCTTTCTTT.

The gene calls are TRBV6-6 and TRBJ1-1; D remains unclear. The CDR3 runs 16 residues. Germline CDR1 is MNHNY and CDR2 is SVGAGI (reference sequence). Trimming left V 7 bases short and J 0 bases short, with 18 bases between. The CDR3 reads CASTREEDGLNTEAFF. The CDR3 DNA is TGTGCCAGCACCAGAGAGGAGGACGGATTGAACACTGAAGCTTTCTTT.

This clonotype has more than one count but fewer than ten. The chain employs TRBV20-1 and TRBJ1-5, with D possibly being TRBD1 (5 bases). Germline CDR1 reads DFQATT; CDR2 reads SNEGSKA (reference sequence). The CDR3 has 17 residues. V was cut by 3 bases and J by 0 bases, with 18 bases left in between. The CDR3 is CSARSAGWSNSNQPQHF. Written as DNA, the CDR3 is TGCAGTGCTAGGTCTGCAGGGTGGTCGAATAGCAATCAGCCCCAGCATTTT.

V gene TRBV2 combines with J gene TRBJ2-7; the match to TRBD1 covers 11 bases. This CDR3 region has 15 residues. Germline V lookup: CDR1 SNHLY, CDR2 FYNNEI. The trim removed 5 bases at V and 3 bases at J, leaving 6 bases unmatched. The CDR3: CASSLDRGPYYEQYF. The CDR3 DNA is TGTGCCAGCAGTCTGGACAGGGGGCCCTACTACGAGCAGTACTTC.

The chain links TRBV10-3 to TRBJ1-4; 7 bases match TRBD1. The CDR3 is 17 residues long. J was trimmed by 5 bases and V by 0 bases; bases with no gene match: 9. The germline gives CDR1 ENHRY, CDR2 SYGVKD. The CDR3 region is CAISESGGQGVNEKLFF. CDR3 DNA sequence: TGTGCCATCAGTGAGTCCGGAGGTCAGGGGGTGAATGAAAAACTGTTTTTT.

This clonotype was detected only a few times. CDR3 sequence reads: CASSDSPLRGTFF. CDR3 sequence (DNA): TGTGCCAGCAGTGACTCCCCTCTGCGGGGAACTTTCTTT. V is TRBV25-1 and J is TRBJ1-1, with no clear D. Per germline, CDR1 MGHDK and CDR2 SYGVNS. The CDR3 has 13 amino acids. V shed 3 bases and J shed 12 bases, with 17 bases lying between them. Full variable domain (remainder filled in from reference TRBV25-1 and TRBJ1-1): EADIYQTPRYLVIGTGKKITLECSQTMGHDKMYWYQQDPGMELHLIHYSYGVNSTEKGDLSSESTVSRIRTEHFPLTLESARPSHTSQYLCASSDSPLRGTFFGQGTRLTVV.

This chain connects TRBV7-3 to TRBJ2-2, with 14 nucleotides matching TRBD2. This CDR3 contains 17 residues. Trimming cost V 4 bases and J 8 bases; bases outside gene matches: 9. Germline lookup yields CDR1 SGHTA and CDR2 FQGTGA. The CDR3 coding sequence is TGTGCCAGCAGCTCCTCCGGGACTAGCGGGAGTTCTGGGGAGCTGTTTTTT. Residues: CASSSSGTSGSSGELFF. The full variable domain, its missing parts supplied by reference TRBV7-3 and TRBJ2-2, is GAGVSQTPSNKVTEKGKYVELRCDPISGHTALYWYRQSLGQGPEFLIYFQGTGAADDSGLPNDRFFAVRPEGSVSTLKIQRTERGDSAVYLCASSSSGTSGSSGELFFGEGSRLTVL.

This chain uses TRBV7-6 with TRBJ1-6; TRBD1 is a possible D gene (6 bases). Germline CDR1 is SGHVS and CDR2 is FNYEAQ. Trimming removed 0 bases at V and 11 bases at J, with 14 bases between. The CDR3 length is 15 residues. CDR3 region: CASSLAVQGRAPLHF. DNA for the CDR3: TGTGCCAGCAGCTTAGCGGTGCAGGGGAGGGCACCCCTCCACTTT.

In DNA, the CDR3 is TGTGCCAGCAGCTTAGCCATCTTTATTAACTATGGCTACACCTTC. Amino acids: CASSLAIFINYGYTF. The chain carries TRBV7-2 and TRBJ1-2; D is ambiguous. CDR1 is SGHTA and CDR2 is FQGNSA in the germline V gene. V was cut by 0 bases and J by 1 base, with 9 bases left in between. The CDR3 consists of 15 residues. The full variable domain, with the rest looked up from reference TRBV7-2 and TRBJ1-2, is GAGVSQSPSNKVTEKGKDVELRCDPISGHTALYWYRQSLGQGLEFLIYFQGNSAPDKSGLPSDRFSAERTGGSVSTLTIQRTQQEDSAVYLCASSLAIFINYGYTFGSGTRLTVV.

V is TRBV28 and J is TRBJ1-5; D is uncertain. V was pared by 8 bases and J by 0 bases, with 11 bases between. CDR1 and CDR2 from the germline V gene are MDHEN and SYDVKM. This CDR3 has 14 amino acids. CDR3 coding DNA: TGTGCCAGCGGGTTTAGCTCTAGCAATCAGCCCCAGCATTTT. This codes for CASGFSSSNQPQHF.

V and J are TRBV27 and TRBJ1-1; D not resolved. Germline CDR1 and CDR2: MNHEY and SMNVEV (reference sequence). This CDR3 comprises 15 residues. The V end lost 0 bases, the J end lost 1 base, and 9 bases lay between the germline ends. The CDR3 coding sequence is TGTGCCAGCAGTTTATCGCCGGGAAAGAACACTGAAGCTTTCTTT. As protein: CASSLSPGKNTEAFF.

This clonotype showed up just a few times. This chain uses TRBV5-1 with TRBJ1-3; D may be TRBD1 (6 bases). Germline V gene sequence: CDR1 SGHRS, CDR2 YFSETQ. V lost 3 bases to trimming and J lost 8 bases, with 15 bases between them. CDR3 length equals 14 residues. CDR3 nucleotides: TGCGCCAGCAGCTCAGGGACATGGGAAGACACCATATATTTT. Protein: CASSSGTWEDTIYF. Variable domain in full (rest from reference TRBV5-1 and TRBJ1-3): KAGVTQTPRYLIKTRGQQVTLSCSPISGHRSVSWYQQTPGQGLQFLFEYFSETQRNKGNFPGRFSGRQFSNSRSEMNVSTLELGDSALYLCASSSGTWEDTIYFGEGSWLTVV.

This chain uses TRBV6-2 or TRBV6-3 with TRBJ2-3, with no clear D. The germline V gene has CDR1 MNHEY and CDR2 SVGEGT. CDR3 length: 14 residues. V was cut by 2 bases and J by 0 bases, with 6 bases left in between. The CDR3 DNA sequence: TGTGCCAGCAGTTACCCGGACAGCACAGATACGCAGTATTTT. It specifies CASSYPDSTDTQYF.

This clonotype was counted between two and nine times. The CDR3 is CASNQGGYGYTF. For the CDR3, the DNA is TGTGCCAGCAACCAGGGGGGCTATGGCTACACCTTC. V and J are TRBV28 and TRBJ1-2; TRBD1 agrees at 7 bases. J was trimmed by 4 bases and V by 7 bases; bases with no gene match: 3. Per germline, CDR1 MDHEN and CDR2 SYDVKM. CDR3 size: 12 residues.

The rearrangement joins TRBV12-3 or TRBV12-4 to TRBJ1-6; D might be TRBD1 (5 bases). Trimming pared 1 base from V and 8 bases from J, leaving 9 bases between. This CDR3 has 14 amino acids. The CDR3 is CASSLGTKDSPLHF. CDR3 nucleotides: TGTGCCAGCAGTTTAGGGACAAAAGATTCACCCCTCCACTTT.

The chain is built from TRBV6-2 or TRBV6-3 and TRBJ2-7; TRBD1 or TRBD2 may be the D gene (5 bases each). V lost 9 bases to trimming and J lost 3 bases, with 12 bases between them. The germline V gene has CDR1 MNHEY and CDR2 SVGEGT. The CDR3 loop spans 12 amino acids. The CDR3 bases are TGTGCCAGTGAGGGGCGCGGCTACGAGCAGTACTTC. This translates into CASEGRGYEQYF.

The chain couples TRBV29-1 to TRBJ2-7, with D perhaps matching TRBD1 (6 bases). The CDR3 has 12 residues. Germline V CDR1 and CDR2: SQVTM, ANQGSEA. V lost 1 base, J lost 7 bases, and 11 bases lay in between. In nucleotides, the CDR3 is TGCAGCGTTGAAGCTCGAGGGGGTGAGCAGTACTTC. Protein sequence: CSVEARGGEQYF.

The chain couples TRBV3-1 to TRBJ2-2; D is unresolved. This CDR3 has 14 residues. Germline V gene data show CDR1 as LGHDT and CDR2 as YNNKEL (reference sequence). The V end was cut by 4 bases, the J end by 2 bases, with 8 bases between. The CDR3 nucleotides are TGTGCCAGCAGCCTCCAGACAAACACCGGGGAGCTGTTTTTT. The encoded protein is CASSLQTNTGELFF.